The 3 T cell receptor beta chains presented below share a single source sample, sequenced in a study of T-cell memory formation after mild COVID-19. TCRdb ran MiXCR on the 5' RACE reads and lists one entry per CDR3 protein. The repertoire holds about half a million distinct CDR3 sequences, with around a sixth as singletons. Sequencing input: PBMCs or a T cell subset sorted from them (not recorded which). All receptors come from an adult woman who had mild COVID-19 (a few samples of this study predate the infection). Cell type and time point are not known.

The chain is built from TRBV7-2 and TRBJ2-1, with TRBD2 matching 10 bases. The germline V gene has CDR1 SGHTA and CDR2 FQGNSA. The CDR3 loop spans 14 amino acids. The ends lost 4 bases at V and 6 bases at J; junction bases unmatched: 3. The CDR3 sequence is CASSSGTSANEQFF. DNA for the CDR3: TGTGCCAGCAGCTCGGGGACTAGCGCCAATGAGCAGTTCTTC.

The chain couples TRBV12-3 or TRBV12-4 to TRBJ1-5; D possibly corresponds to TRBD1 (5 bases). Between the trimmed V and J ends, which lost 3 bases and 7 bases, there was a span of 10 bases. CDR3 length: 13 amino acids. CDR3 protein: CASSFSGHQPQHF. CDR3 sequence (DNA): TGTGCCAGCAGTTTCTCAGGGCACCAGCCCCAGCATTTT.

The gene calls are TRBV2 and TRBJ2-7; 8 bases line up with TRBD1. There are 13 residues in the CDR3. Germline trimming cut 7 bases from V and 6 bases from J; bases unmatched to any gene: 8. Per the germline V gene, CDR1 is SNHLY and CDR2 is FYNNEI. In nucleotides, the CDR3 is TGTGCCAGCACCAAGGACAGGGCTGGCGAGCAGTACTTC. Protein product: CASTKDRAGEQYF. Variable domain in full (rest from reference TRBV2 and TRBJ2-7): EPEVTQTPSHQVTQMGQEVILRCVPISNHLYFYWYRQILGQKVEFLVSFYNNEISEKSEIFDDQFSVERPDGSNFTLKIRSTKLEDSAMYFCASTKDRAGEQYFGPGTRLTVT.